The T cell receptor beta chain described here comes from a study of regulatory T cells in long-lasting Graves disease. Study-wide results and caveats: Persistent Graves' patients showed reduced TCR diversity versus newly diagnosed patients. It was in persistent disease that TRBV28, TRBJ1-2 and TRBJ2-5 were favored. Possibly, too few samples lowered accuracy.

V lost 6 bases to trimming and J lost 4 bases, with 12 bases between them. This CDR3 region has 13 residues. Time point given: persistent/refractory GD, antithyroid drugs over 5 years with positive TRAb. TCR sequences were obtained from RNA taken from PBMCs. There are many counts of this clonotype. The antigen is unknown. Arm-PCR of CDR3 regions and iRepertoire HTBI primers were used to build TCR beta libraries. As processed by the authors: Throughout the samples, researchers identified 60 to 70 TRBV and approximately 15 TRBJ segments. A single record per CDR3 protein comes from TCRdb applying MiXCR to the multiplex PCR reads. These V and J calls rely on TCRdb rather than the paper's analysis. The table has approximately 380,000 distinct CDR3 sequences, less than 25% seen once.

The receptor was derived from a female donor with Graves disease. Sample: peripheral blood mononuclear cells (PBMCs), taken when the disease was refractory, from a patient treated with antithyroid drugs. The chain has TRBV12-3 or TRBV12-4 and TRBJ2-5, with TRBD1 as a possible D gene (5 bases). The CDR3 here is CASSLIGAETQYF. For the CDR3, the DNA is TGTGCCAGCAGCTTAATAGGGGCAGAGACCCAGTACTTC.